Sequencing of this T cell receptor beta chain was carried out in a study of T cells in Graves' hyperthyroidism and ophthalmopathy. General study findings and limits: Most clonotypes expanded in thyroid above 0.001 were likewise present in blood. Before onset, by a median of around 6.4 months, the model predicted ophthalmopathy.

Using RNA transcripts as the source, TCR beta CDR3 regions were amplified. First-round RT-PCR targeting the TCR CDR3 was performed with the HTBI primer set. TCRdb recomputed calls from the multiplex PCR reads with MiXCR, one row per CDR3 protein. The data contain a few hundred thousand distinct CDR3 sequences, approximately 14% of them singletons. The V and J ends lost 1 base and 6 bases respectively, with 11 bases between them. This CDR3 contains 14 residues. CDR1 and CDR2 (germline): SGHRS, YFSETQ. Many counts were recorded for this clonotype. Its antigen remains unknown. Graves' hyperthyroidism without ophthalmopathy progression within 18 months was termed stable.

This TCR came from a young woman with Graves' hyperthyroidism. The gene calls are TRBV5-1 and TRBJ2-1; no reliable D call. The sequenced material came from blood. The CDR3 is CASSLRPDRNEQFF. In DNA, the CDR3 is TGCGCCAGCAGCTTGAGGCCGGACCGCAATGAGCAGTTCTTC.